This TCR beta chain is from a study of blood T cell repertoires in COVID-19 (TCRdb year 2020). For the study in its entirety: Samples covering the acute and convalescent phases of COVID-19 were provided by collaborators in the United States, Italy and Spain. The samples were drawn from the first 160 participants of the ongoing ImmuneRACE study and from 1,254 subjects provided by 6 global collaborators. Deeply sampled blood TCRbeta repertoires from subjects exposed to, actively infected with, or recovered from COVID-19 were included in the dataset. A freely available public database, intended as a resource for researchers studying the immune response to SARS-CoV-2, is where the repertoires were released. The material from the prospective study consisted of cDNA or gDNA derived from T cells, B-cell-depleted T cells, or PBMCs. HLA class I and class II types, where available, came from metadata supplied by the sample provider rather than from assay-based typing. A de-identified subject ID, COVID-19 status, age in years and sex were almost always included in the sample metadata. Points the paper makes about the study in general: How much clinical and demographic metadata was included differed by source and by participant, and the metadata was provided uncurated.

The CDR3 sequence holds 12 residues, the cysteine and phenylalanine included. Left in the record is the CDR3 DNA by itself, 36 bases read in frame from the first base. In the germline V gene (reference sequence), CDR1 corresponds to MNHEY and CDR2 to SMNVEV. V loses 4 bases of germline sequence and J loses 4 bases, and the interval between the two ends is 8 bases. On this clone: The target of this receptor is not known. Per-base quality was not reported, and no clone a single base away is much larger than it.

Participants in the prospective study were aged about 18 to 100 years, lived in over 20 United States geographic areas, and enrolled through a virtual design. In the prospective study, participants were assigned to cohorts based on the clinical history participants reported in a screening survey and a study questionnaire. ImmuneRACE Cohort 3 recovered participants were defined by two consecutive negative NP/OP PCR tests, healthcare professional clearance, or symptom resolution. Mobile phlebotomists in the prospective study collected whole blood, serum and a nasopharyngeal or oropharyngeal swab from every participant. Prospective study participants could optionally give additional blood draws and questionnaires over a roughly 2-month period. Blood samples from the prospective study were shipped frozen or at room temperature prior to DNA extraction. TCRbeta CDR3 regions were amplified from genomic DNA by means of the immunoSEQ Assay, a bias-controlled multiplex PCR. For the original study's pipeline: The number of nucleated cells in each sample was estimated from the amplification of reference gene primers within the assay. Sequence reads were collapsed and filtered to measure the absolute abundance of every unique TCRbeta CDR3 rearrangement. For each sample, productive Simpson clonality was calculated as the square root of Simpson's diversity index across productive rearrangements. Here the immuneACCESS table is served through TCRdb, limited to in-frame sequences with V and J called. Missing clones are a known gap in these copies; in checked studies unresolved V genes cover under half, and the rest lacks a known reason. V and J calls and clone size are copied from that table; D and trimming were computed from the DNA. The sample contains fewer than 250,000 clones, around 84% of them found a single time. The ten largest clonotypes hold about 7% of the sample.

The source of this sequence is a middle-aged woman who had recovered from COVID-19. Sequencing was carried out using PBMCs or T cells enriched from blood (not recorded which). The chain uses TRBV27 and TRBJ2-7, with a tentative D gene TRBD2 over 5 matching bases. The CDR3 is CASSSGGYEQYF. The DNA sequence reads TGTGCCAGCAGTTCGGGCGGGTACGAGCAGTACTTC.